This TCR beta chain was found in a study of blood T cell repertoires in COVID-19. Some clones are missing from TCRdb's copy, which holds only in-frame ones; the method was immunoSEQ multiplex PCR. The sample lists about 300,000 clones, around 84% occurring once. Germline CDR1 and CDR2: SGHAT and FQNNGV. The CDR3 consists of 11 residues. Trimming shortened V by 4 bases and J by 5 bases, and 6 bases separated the two germline ends. The gene calls are TRBV11-2 and TRBJ2-7; the D gene is possibly TRBD1 (6 bases). This receptor was identified in a young woman who had recovered from COVID-19. Sequencing used PBMCs or T cells enriched from blood (not recorded which). DNA for the CDR3: TGTGCCAGCAGCTCAGGGGACGAGCAGTACTTC. Translating it yields CASSSGDEQYF.